The clone carrying this T cell receptor beta chain was counted only a few times. Its cognate antigen is unknown. Germline assignment: CDR1 KGHSH and CDR2 LQKENI. This CDR3 has 15 residues. V lost 3 bases, J lost 1 base, and 5 bases stayed unmatched. cDNA synthesis used the whole RNA isolate, giving expressed TCRB sequences. The method was immunoSEQ multiplex PCR; TCRdb's version includes in-frame clones alone and lacks a portion of them. The sample carries under 350,000 clones, over 11% recorded once. The data are from a study of beta chain features in type 1 diabetes. Findings and caveats of the study: Type 1 diabetes patients showed a moderate but significant shortening of TCRB CDR3s in all four CD4+ subsets.

The V gene is TRBV18, the J gene TRBJ1-1; TRBD1 matches at 7 bases. This TCR came from a man aged 30 to 39 with type 1 diabetes. What was sequenced was naive CD4+ T cells from blood. The CDR3 bases are TGTGCCAGCTCACCCATAGGGACAGCGAACACTGAAGCTTTCTTT. Its translation is CASSPIGTANTEAFF.